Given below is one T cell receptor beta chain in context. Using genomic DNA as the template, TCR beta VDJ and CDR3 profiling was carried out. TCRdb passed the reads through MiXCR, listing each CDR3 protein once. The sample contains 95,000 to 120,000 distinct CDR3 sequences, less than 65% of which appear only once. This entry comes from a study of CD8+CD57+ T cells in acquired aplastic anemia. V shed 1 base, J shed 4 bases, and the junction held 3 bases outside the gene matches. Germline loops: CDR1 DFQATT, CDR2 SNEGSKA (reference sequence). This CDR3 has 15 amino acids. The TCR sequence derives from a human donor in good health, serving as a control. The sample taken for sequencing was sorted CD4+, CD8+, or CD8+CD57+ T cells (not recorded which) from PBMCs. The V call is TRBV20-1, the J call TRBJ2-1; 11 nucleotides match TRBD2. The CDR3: CSARVASGGYNEQFF. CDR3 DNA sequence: TGCAGTGCTAGAGTGGCTAGCGGGGGGTACAATGAGCAGTTCTTC.